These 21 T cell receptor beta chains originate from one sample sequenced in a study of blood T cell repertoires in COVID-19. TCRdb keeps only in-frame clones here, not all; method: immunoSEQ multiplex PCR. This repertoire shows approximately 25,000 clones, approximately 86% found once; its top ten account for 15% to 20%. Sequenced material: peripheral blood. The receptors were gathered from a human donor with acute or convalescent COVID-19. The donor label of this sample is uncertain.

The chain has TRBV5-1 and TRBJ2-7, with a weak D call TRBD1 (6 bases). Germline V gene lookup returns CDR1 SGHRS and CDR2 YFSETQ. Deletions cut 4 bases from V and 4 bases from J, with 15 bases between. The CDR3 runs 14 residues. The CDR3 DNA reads TGCGCCAGCAGCACCACCGGGACAAAATACGAGCAGTACTTC. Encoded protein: CASSTTGTKYEQYF.

CDR3 sequence: CATSRGTGTGDTQYF. CDR3 nucleotides: TGTGCCACCAGCAGGGGAACCGGGACAGGGGATACGCAGTATTTT. This chain links TRBV15 with TRBJ2-3, with 9 bases that match TRBD1. This CDR3 is 15 amino acids long. The V segment lost 3 bases and the J segment 6 bases; nucleotides outside the gene matches: 7. Germline CDR1 is LNHNV and CDR2 is YYDKDF (reference sequence).

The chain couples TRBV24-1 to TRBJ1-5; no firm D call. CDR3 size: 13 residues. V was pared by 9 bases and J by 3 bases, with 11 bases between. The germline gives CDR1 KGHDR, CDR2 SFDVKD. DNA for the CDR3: TGTGCCACCCAGAGGAGTTTCAATCAGCCCCAGCATTTT. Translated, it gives CATQRSFNQPQHF.

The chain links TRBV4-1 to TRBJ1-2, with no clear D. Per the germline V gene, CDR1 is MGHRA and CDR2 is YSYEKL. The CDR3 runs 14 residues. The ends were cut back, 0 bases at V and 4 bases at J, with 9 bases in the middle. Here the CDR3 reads CASSQDEQAYGYTF. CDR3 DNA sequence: TGCGCCAGCAGCCAAGATGAGCAGGCCTATGGCTACACCTTC.

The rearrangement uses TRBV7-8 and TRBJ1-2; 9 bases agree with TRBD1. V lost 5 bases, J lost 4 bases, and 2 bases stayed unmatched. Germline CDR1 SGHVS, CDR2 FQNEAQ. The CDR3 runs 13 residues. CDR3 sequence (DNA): TGTGCCAGCAGCCAGACAGGGGGCTATGGCTACACCTTC. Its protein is CASSQTGGYGYTF. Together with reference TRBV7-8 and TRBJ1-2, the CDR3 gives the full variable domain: GAGVSQSPRYKVAKRGQDVALRCDPISGHVSLFWYQQALGQGPEFLTYFQNEAQLDKSGLPSDRFFAERPEGSVSTLKIQRTQQEDSAVYLCASSQTGGYGYTFGSGTRLTVV.

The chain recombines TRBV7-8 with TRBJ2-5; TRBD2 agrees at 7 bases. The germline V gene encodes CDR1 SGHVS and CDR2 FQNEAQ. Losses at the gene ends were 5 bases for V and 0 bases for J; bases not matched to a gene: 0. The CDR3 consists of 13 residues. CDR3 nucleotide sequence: TGTGCCAGCAGCAGCGGGGACCAAGAGACCCAGTACTTC. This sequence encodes CASSSGDQETQYF. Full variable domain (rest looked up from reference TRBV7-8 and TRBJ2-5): GAGVSQSPRYKVAKRGQDVALRCDPISGHVSLFWYQQALGQGPEFLTYFQNEAQLDKSGLPSDRFFAERPEGSVSTLKIQRTQQEDSAVYLCASSSGDQETQYFGPGTRLLVL.

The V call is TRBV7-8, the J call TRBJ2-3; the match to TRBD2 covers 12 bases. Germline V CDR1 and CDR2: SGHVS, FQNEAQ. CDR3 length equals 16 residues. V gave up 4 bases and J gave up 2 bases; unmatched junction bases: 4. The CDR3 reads CASSSRLAGVTDTQYF. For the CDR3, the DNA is TGTGCCAGCAGCTCACGACTAGCGGGGGTCACAGATACGCAGTATTTT. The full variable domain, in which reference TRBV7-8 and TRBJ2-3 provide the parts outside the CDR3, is GAGVSQSPRYKVAKRGQDVALRCDPISGHVSLFWYQQALGQGPEFLTYFQNEAQLDKSGLPSDRFFAERPEGSVSTLKIQRTQQEDSAVYLCASSSRLAGVTDTQYFGPGTRLTVL.

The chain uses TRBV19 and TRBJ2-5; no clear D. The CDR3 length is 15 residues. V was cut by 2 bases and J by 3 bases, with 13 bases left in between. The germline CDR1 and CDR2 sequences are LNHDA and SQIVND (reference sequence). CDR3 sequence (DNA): TGTGCCAGTAGTATATTTGGGCAGACCGAAGAGACCCAGTACTTC. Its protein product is CASSIFGQTEETQYF. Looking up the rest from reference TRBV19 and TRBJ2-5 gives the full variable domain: DGGITQSPKYLFRKEGQNVTLSCEQNLNHDAMYWYRQDPGQGLRLIYYSQIVNDFQKGDIAEGYSVSREKKESFPLTVTSAQKNPTAFYLCASSIFGQTEETQYFGPGTRLLVL.

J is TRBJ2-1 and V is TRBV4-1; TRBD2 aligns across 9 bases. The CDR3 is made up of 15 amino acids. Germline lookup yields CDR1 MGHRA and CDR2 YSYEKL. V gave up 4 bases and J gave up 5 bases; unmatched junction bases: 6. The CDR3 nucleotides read TGCGCCAGCAGCCTGGGGACTAGCAGAAACAATGAGCAGTTCTTC. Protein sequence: CASSLGTSRNNEQFF.

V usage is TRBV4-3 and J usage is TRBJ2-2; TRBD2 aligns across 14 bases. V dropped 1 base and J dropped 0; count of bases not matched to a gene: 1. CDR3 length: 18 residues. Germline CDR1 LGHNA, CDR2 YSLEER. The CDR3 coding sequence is TGCGCCAGCAGCCAAGGACTAGCGGGGGGGGCGAACACCGGGGAGCTGTTTTTT. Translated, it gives CASSQGLAGGANTGELFF.

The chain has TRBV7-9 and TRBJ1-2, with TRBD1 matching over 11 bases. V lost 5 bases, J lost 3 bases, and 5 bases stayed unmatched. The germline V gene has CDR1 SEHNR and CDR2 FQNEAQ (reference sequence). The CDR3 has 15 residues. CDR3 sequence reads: CASSPRTGGYYGYTF. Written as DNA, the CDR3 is TGTGCCAGCAGCCCACGGACAGGGGGCTACTATGGCTACACCTTC.

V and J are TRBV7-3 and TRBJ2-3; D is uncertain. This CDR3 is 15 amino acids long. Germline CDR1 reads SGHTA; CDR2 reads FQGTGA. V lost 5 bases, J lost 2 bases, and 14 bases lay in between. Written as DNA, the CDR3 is TGTGCCAGCAGCCTAAATCCCCAACTCACAGATACGCAGTATTTT. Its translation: CASSLNPQLTDTQYF.

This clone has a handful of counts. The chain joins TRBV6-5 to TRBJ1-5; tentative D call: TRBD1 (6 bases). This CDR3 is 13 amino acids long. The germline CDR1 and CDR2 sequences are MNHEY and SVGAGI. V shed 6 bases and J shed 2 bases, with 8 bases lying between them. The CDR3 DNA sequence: TGTGCCAGCAGGAAGGGGGGCAATCAGCCCCAGCATTTT. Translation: CASRKGGNQPQHF.

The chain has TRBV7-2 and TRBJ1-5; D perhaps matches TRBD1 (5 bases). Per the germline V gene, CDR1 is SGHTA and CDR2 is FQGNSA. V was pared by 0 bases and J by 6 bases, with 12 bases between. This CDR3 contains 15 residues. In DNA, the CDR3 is TGTGCCAGCAGCTTAGCTCTGACAGTCGTTCAGCCCCAGCATTTT. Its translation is CASSLALTVVQPQHF.

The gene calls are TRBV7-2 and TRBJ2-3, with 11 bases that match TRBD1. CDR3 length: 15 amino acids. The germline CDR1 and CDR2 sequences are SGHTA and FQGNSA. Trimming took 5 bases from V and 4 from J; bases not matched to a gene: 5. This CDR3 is CASSQDRGRADTQYF. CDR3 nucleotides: TGTGCCAGCAGCCAGGACAGGGGGCGAGCAGATACGCAGTATTTT. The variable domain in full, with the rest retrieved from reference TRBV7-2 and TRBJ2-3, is GAGVSQSPSNKVTEKGKDVELRCDPISGHTALYWYRQSLGQGLEFLIYFQGNSAPDKSGLPSDRFSAERTGGSVSTLTIQRTQQEDSAVYLCASSQDRGRADTQYFGPGTRLTVL.

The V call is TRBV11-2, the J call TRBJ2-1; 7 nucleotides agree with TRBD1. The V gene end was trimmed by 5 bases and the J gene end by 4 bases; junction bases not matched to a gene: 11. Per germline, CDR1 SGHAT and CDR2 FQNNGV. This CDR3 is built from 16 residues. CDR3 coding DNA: TGTGCCAGCAGCCGAGCCACAGGGGTGCGGTACAATGAGCAGTTCTTC. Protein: CASSRATGVRYNEQFF.

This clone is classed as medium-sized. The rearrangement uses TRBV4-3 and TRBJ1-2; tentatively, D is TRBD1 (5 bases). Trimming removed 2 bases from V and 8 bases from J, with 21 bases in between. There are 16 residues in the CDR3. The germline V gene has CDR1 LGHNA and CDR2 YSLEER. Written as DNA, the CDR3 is TGCGCCAGCAGCCAACGCAACCCGGCGGGGGTGAAAGGCTACACCTTC. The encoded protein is CASSQRNPAGVKGYTF.

The CDR3 nucleotides read TGTGCCAGCAGTCTTACACAGTATGAAAAACTGTTTTTT. This gives the protein CASSLTQYEKLFF. The chain has TRBV12-3 or TRBV12-4 and TRBJ1-4; D is undetermined. V was shortened by 5 bases and J by 6 bases, with 10 bases between the two germline ends. This CDR3 has 13 amino acids.

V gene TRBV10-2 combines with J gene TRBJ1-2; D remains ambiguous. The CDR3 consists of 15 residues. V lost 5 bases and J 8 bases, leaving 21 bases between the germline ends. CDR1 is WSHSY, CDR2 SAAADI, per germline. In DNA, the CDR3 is TGCGCCAGCAGTCTGCGGAGGGTTGGAGTTTACGGCTACACCTTC. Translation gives CASSLRRVGVYGYTF.

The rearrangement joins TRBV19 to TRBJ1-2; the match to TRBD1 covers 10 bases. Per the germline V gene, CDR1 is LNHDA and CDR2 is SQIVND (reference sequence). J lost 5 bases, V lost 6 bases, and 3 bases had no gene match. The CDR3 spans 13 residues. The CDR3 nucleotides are TGTGCCAGTAGCGGGACAGGGGCTTATGGCTACACCTTC. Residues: CASSGTGAYGYTF.

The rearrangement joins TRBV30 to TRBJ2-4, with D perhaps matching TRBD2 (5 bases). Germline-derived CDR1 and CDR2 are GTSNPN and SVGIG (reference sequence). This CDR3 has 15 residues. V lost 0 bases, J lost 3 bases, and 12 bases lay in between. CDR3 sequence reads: CAWSVLRGGKNIQYF. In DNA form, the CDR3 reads TGTGCCTGGAGTGTACTGCGCGGAGGCAAAAACATTCAGTACTTC.